Listed here are 10 T cell receptor beta chains from one sample, sequenced in a study of CD8+CD57+ T cells in acquired aplastic anemia. The TCR beta profiling, which covered VDJ combination and CDR3 sequence, was carried out using genomic DNA as the template. From the reads, TCRdb called clonotypes with MiXCR, one entry per CDR3 protein. Among 100,000 to 150,000 distinct CDR3 sequences, about half were seen once, and the ten largest hold 2.5%. What was sequenced was sorted CD4+, CD8+, or CD8+CD57+ T cells (not recorded which) from PBMCs. The origin of the receptors is a human donor in good health, serving as a control.

Notes on this clonotype: A much larger clone differs by one base, so this may be a read error. This chain links TRBV19 with TRBJ2-1; 13 positions match TRBD2. This CDR3 has 16 residues. The ends lost 7 bases at V and 2 bases at J; junction bases unmatched: 5. Germline-derived CDR1 and CDR2 are LNHDA and SQIVND (reference sequence). In DNA form, the CDR3 reads TGTGCCAGTACCTCAACTAGCGGGGGGGCCTACAATGAGCAGTTCTTC. It yields the protein CASTSTSGGAYNEQFF.

This clonotype was counted between two and nine times. This may be a read error, as it is one base from a much larger clone. The V and J genes are TRBV7-8 and TRBJ2-5; D might be TRBD2 (5 bases). Trimming stripped 2 bases from V and 0 bases from J, with 19 bases between. CDR1 SGHVS and CDR2 FQNEAQ come from the germline V gene. The CDR3 totals 18 residues. The CDR3: CASSLNPSRGSYQETQYF. In DNA, the CDR3 is TGTGCCAGCAGCTTAAACCCCTCACGAGGGTCTTACCAAGAGACCCAGTACTTC.

On this clonotype: A much larger clone lies a single base off, so this may be a read error. The gene calls are TRBV12-3 or TRBV12-4 and TRBJ1-5, with 7 bases lining up with TRBD1. The CDR3 consists of 14 residues. The CDR3 bases are TGTACCAGCAGTTTAAAGGGGGCAGAGCAGCCCCAGCATTTT. It translates to CTSSLKGAEQPQHF.

CDR3 region: CASSNVGQGKSSYEQYV. DNA of the CDR3: TGCGCCAGCAGTAACGTCGGACAGGGTAAAAGTTCCTACGAGCAGTACGTC. The chain couples TRBV10-1 to TRBJ2-7; the match to TRBD1 covers 8 bases. The germline gives CDR1 WNHNN, CDR2 SYGVQD (reference sequence). This CDR3 has 17 amino acids. After removal of 5 bases from V and 1 base from J, the junction contained 13 bases not matched to a gene.

The gene calls are TRBV7-8 and TRBJ2-7; D may be TRBD1 (6 bases). The CDR3 runs to 13 residues. Germline V gene sequence: CDR1 SGHVS, CDR2 FQNEAQ. Trimming removed 5 bases from V and 1 base from J, with 9 bases in between. In DNA, the CDR3 is TGTGCCAGCAGCATTGGACAGTCCTACGAGCAGTACTTC. Encoded protein: CASSIGQSYEQYF.

This clonotype turned up a few times. The chain joins TRBV20-1 to TRBJ1-2; 8 nucleotides match TRBD1. The CDR3 loop spans 15 amino acids. The V and J ends lost 2 bases and 0 bases, in that order; junction bases with no gene match: 5. CDR1 is DFQATT and CDR2 is SNEGSKA in the germline V gene (reference sequence). The CDR3 spells CSARLGTGANYGYTF. DNA of the CDR3: TGCAGTGCTAGATTAGGGACAGGAGCTAACTATGGCTACACCTTC.

This clonotype was seen a single time. The chain links TRBV5-8 to TRBJ1-2; 7 bases are a match to TRBD1. Per germline, CDR1 SGHTS and CDR2 YDEGEE. This CDR3 spans 12 amino acids. With V trimmed by 4 bases and J by 6 bases, 3 bases remained unmatched. For the CDR3, the DNA is TGTGCCAGCAGCGGTGACAGGGATGGCTACACCTTC. Amino acid sequence: CASSGDRDGYTF.

The chain links TRBV29-1 to TRBJ2-3; no definite D call. Germline loops: CDR1 SQVTM, CDR2 ANQGSEA. The CDR3 totals 13 residues. Trimming shortened V by 8 bases and J by 0 bases, and 12 bases separated the two germline ends. The chain's CDR3 is CSPVQHSTDTQYF. CDR3 nucleotide sequence: TGCAGCCCAGTTCAGCATAGCACAGATACGCAGTATTTT.

This chain uses TRBV29-1 with TRBJ1-1; maybe TRBD1 (5 bases). Trimming cost V 3 bases and J 5 bases, with 7 bases left between them. The CDR3 spans 11 residues. Germline-derived CDR1 and CDR2 are SQVTM and ANQGSEA. As DNA, the CDR3 is TGCAGCGTTGATCGACAGACTGAAGCTTTCTTT. This sequence encodes CSVDRQTEAFF.

This clonotype was seen repeatedly, ten times or more. The rearrangement links TRBV20-1 to TRBJ1-1, with D perhaps matching TRBD1 (5 bases). The CDR3 contains 12 residues. CDR1 and CDR2 from the germline V gene are DFQATT and SNEGSKA (reference sequence). V lost 4 bases and J 5 bases, leaving 11 bases between the germline ends. CDR3 coding DNA: TGCAGTGCTACCGGGACCGGGACTGAAGCTTTCTTT. Translated: CSATGTGTEAFF.